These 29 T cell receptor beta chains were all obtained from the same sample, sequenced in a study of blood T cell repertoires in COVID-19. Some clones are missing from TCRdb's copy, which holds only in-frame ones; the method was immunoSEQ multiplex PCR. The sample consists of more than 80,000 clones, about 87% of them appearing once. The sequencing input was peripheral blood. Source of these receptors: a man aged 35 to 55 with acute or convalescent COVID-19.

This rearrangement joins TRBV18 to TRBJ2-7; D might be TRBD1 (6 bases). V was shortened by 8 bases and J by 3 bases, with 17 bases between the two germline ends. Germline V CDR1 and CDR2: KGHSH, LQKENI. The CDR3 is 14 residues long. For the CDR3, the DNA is TGTGCCAGCCATCCCAGGGGCCTCGGCTACGAGCAGTACTTC. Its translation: CASHPRGLGYEQYF.

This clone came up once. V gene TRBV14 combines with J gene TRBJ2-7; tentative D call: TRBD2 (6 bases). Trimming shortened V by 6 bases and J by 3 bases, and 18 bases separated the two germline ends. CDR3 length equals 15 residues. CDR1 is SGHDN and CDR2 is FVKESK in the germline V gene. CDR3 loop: CASSFRDSLHYEQYF. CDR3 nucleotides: TGTGCCAGCAGTTTCCGGGACTCCTTACACTACGAGCAGTACTTC.

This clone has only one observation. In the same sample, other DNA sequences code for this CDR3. CDR3 protein: CATSRDSYEQYF. CDR3 DNA: TGTGCCACCAGTCGGGACAGCTACGAGCAGTACTTC. The genes are TRBV24-1 and TRBJ2-7; 7 bases are a match to TRBD1. The CDR3 consists of 12 residues. CDR1 is KGHDR, CDR2 SFDVKD, per germline. The junction had 1 base not matched to a gene; V was cut back by 6 bases and J by 3 bases.

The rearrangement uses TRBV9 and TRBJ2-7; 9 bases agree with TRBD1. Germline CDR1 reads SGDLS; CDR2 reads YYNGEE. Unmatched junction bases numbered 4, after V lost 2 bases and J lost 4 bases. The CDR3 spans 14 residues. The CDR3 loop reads CASSVTGGAYEQYF. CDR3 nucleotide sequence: TGTGCCAGCAGCGTCACAGGGGGCGCGTACGAGCAGTACTTC.

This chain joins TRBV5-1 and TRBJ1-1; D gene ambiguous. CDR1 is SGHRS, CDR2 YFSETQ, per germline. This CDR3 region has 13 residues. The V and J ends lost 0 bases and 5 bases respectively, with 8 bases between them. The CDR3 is CASSLAEQTEAFF. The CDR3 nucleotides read TGCGCCAGCAGCTTGGCAGAACAAACTGAAGCTTTCTTT.

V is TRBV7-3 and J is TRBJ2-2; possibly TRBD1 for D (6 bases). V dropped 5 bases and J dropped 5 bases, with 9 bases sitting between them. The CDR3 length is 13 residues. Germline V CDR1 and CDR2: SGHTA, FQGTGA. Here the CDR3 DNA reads TGTGCCAGCAGCAACAGGGAAACCGGGGAGCTGTTTTTT. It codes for CASSNRETGELFF.

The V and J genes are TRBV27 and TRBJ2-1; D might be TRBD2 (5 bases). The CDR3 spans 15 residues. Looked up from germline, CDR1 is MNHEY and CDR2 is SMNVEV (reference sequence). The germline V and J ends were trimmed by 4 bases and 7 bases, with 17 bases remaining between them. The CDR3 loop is CASSSPGFRRNEQFF. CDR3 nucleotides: TGTGCCAGCAGTTCTCCGGGGTTCAGGAGGAATGAGCAGTTCTTC.

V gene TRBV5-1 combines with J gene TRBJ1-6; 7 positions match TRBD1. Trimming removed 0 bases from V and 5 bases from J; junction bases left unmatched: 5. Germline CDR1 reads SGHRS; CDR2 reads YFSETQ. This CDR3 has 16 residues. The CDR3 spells CASSLVLGQNNSPLHF. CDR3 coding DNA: TGCGCCAGCAGCTTGGTTTTGGGACAGAATAATTCACCCCTCCACTTT. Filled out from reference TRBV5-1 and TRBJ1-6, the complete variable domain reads KAGVTQTPRYLIKTRGQQVTLSCSPISGHRSVSWYQQTPGQGLQFLFEYFSETQRNKGNFPGRFSGRQFSNSRSEMNVSTLELGDSALYLCASSLVLGQNNSPLHFGNGTRLTVT.

The CDR3 coding sequence is TGCGCCAGCAGCGAATGGGCGGGGGCGGGTGAGCAGTTCTTC. It is translated as CASSEWAGAGEQFF. The rearrangement uses TRBV4-1 and TRBJ2-1; weak D call: TRBD2 (7 bases). The germline V and J ends were trimmed by 5 bases and 9 bases, with 17 bases remaining between them. The CDR3 loop spans 14 amino acids. The germline V gene encodes CDR1 MGHRA and CDR2 YSYEKL.

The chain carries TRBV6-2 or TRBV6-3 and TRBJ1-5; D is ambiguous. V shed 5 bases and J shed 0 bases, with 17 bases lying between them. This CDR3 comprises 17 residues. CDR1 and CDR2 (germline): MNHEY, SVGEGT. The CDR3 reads CASSTSLRHTSNQPQHF. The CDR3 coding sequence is TGTGCCAGCAGTACCTCCCTGAGACACACTAGCAATCAGCCCCAGCATTTT.

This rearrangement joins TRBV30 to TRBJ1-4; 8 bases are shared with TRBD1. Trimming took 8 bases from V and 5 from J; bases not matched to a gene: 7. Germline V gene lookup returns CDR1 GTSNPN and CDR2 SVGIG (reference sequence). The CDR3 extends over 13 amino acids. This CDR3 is CARETGENEKLFF. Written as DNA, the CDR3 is TGTGCCCGCGAGACAGGGGAGAATGAAAAACTGTTTTTT.

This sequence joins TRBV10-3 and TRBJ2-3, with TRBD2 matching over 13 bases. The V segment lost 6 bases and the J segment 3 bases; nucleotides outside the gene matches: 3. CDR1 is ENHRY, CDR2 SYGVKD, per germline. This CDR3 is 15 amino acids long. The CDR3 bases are TGTGCCATCAGACTAGCGGGAGGGCCGACAGATACGCAGTATTTT. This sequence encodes CAIRLAGGPTDTQYF.

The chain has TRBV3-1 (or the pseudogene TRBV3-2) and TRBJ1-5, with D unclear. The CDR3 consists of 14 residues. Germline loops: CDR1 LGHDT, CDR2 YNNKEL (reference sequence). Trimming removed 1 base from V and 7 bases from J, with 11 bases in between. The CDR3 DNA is TGTGCCAGCAGCCAAGGGGGTCCGGGGCAGCCCCAGCATTTT. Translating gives CASSQGGPGQPQHF.

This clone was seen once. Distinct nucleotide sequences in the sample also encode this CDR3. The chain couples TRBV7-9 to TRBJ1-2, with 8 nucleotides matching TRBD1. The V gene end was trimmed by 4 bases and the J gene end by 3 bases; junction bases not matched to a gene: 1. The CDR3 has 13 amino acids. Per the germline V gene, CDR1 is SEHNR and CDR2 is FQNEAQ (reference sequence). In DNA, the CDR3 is TGTGCCAGCAGCTCGACAGGGGACTATGGCTACACCTTC. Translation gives CASSSTGDYGYTF.

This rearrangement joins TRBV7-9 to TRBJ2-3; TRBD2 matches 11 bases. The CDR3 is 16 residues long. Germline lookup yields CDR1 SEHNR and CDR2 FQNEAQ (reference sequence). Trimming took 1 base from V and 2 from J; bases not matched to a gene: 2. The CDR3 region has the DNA TGTGCCAGCAGCTTAGTGGGACTAGCGGACACAGATACGCAGTATTTT. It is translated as CASSLVGLADTDTQYF.

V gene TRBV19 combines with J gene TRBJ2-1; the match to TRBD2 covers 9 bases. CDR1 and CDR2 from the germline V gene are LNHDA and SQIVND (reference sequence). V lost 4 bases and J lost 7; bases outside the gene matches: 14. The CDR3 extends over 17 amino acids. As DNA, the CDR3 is TGTGCCAGTAGTAAGCGGGGCGGGAGGGCCTTGAGTAATGAGCAGTTCTTC. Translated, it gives CASSKRGGRALSNEQFF.

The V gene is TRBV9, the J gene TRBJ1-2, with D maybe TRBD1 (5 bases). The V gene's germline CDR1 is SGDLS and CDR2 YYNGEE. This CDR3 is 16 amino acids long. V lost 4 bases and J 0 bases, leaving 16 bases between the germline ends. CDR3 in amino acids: CASSPGVSPANYGYTF. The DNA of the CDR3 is TGTGCCAGCAGCCCGGGGGTTTCCCCTGCTAACTATGGCTACACCTTC.

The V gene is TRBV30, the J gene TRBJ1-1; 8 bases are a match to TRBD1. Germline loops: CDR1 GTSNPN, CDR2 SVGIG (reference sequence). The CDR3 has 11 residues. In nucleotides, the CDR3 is TGTGCTTTGACCGGGACAGGTGAAGCTTTCTTT. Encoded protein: CALTGTGEAFF.

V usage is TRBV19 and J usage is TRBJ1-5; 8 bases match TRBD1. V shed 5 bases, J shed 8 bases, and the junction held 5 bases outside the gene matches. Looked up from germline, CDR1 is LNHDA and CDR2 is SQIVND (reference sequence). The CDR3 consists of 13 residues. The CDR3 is CASSGQGSKPQHF. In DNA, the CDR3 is TGTGCCAGTAGTGGACAGGGATCCAAGCCCCAGCATTTT. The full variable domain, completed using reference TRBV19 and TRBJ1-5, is DGGITQSPKYLFRKEGQNVTLSCEQNLNHDAMYWYRQDPGQGLRLIYYSQIVNDFQKGDIAEGYSVSREKKESFPLTVTSAQKNPTAFYLCASSGQGSKPQHFGDGTRLSIL.

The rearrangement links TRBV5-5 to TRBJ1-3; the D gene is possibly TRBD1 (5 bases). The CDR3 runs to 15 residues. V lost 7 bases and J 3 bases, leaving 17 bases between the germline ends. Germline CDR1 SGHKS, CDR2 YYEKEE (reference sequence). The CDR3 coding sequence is TGTGCCAGCGCCTTAACAGGAAGTTTTGGAAACACCATATATTTT. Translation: CASALTGSFGNTIYF.

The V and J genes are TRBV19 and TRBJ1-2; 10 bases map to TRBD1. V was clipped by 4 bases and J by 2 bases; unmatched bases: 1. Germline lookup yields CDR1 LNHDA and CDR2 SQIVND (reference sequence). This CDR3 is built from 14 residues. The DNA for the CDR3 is TGTGCCAGTAGTAGGGACAGGGGCAACTATGGCTACACCTTC. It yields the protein CASSRDRGNYGYTF.

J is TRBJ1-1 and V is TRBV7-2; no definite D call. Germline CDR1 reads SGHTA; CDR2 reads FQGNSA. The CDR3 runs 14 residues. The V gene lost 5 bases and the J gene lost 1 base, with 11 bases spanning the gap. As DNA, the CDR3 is TGTGCCAGCAGCAAGAGCAATTCGAACACTGAAGCTTTCTTT. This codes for CASSKSNSNTEAFF.

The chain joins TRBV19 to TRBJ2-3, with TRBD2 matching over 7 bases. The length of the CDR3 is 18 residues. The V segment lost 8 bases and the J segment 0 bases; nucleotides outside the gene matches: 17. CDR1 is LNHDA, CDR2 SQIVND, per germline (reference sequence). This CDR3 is CASPPVAGDLFSTDTQYF. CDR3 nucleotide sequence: TGTGCCAGTCCACCGGTAGCGGGCGATCTCTTTAGCACAGATACGCAGTATTTT. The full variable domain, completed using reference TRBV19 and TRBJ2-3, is DGGITQSPKYLFRKEGQNVTLSCEQNLNHDAMYWYRQDPGQGLRLIYYSQIVNDFQKGDIAEGYSVSREKKESFPLTVTSAQKNPTAFYLCASPPVAGDLFSTDTQYFGPGTRLTVL.

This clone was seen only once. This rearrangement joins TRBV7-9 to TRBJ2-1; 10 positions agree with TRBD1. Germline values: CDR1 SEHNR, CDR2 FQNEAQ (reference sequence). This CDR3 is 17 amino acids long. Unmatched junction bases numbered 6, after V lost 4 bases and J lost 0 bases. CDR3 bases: TGTGCCAGCAGCTACCGACAGGGGGCCGGCTCCTACAATGAGCAGTTCTTC. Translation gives CASSYRQGAGSYNEQFF.

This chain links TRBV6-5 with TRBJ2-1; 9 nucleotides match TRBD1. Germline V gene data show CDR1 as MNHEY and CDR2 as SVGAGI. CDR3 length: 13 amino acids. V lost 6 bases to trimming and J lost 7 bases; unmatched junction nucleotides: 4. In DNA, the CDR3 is TGTGCCAGCAGCCTTGACAGGGGGAATGAGCAGTTCTTC. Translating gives CASSLDRGNEQFF.

CDR3 DNA sequence: TGTGCCAGCAGCAAAGGGGACAGTGACCTTGGAAACACCATATATTTT. Encoded protein: CASSKGDSDLGNTIYF. J is TRBJ1-3 and V is TRBV9; TRBD1 aligns across 7 bases. Germline trimming cut 4 bases from V and 3 bases from J; bases unmatched to any gene: 10. The CDR3 totals 16 residues. Per the germline V gene, CDR1 is SGDLS and CDR2 is YYNGEE.

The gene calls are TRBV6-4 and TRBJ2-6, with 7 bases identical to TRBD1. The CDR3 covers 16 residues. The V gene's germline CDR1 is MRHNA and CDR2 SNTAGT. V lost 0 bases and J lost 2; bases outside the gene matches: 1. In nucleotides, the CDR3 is TGTGCCAGCAGTGACTCTCAGGGGGCTGGGGCCAACGTCCTGACTTTC. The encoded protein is CASSDSQGAGANVLTF.

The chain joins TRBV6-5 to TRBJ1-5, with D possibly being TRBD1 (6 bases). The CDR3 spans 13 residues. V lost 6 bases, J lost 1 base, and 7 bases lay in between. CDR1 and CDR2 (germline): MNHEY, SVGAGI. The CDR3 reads CASSQGSNQPQHF. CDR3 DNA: TGTGCCAGCAGCCAGGGGAGCAATCAGCCCCAGCATTTT.

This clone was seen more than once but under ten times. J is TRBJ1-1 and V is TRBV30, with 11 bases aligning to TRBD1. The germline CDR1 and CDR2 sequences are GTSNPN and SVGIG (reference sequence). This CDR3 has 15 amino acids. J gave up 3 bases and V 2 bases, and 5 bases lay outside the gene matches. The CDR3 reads CAWSPRDRGYTEAFF. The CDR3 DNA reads TGTGCCTGGAGTCCCCGGGACAGGGGGTACACTGAAGCTTTCTTT.